These 5 T cell receptor beta chains originate from one sample sequenced in a study of blood T cell repertoires in COVID-19. The protocol was immunoSEQ multiplex PCR, while the TCRdb copy is restricted to in-frame clones and leaves out a portion. This table has 90,000 to 120,000 clones, roughly four fifths appearing once. Sequencing used peripheral blood. The receptors were gathered from a woman between 65 and 79 years old with acute or convalescent COVID-19.

The chain combines TRBV5-8 with TRBJ2-1, with TRBD2 identical over 11 bases. The junction had 3 bases not matched to a gene; V was cut back by 0 bases and J by 4 bases. Germline CDR1 SGHTS, CDR2 YDEGEE. This CDR3 contains 16 residues. The CDR3 sequence: CASSLAGTSGYNEQFF. CDR3 DNA sequence: TGTGCCAGCAGCTTGGCCGGGACTAGCGGATACAATGAGCAGTTCTTC.

This clone turned up a few times. This sequence joins TRBV6-1 and TRBJ1-2, with 8 bases lining up with TRBD1. V was pared by 3 bases and J by 4 bases, with 7 bases of the junction left unmatched. The CDR3 has 15 residues. CDR1 and CDR2 (germline): MNHNS, SASEGT. The CDR3 coding sequence is TGTGCCAGCAGTGAGCGGACAGGGAAGGGCTATGGCTACACCTTC. Its protein product is CASSERTGKGYGYTF.

This clone was counted once. This chain links TRBV6-1 with TRBJ1-1; no clear D. CDR1 is MNHNS, CDR2 SASEGT, per germline. The CDR3 consists of 15 residues. V was cut by 2 bases and J by 3 bases, with 13 bases left in between. CDR3 protein: CASSELRGLYTEAFF. CDR3 DNA sequence: TGTGCCAGCAGTGAACTTCGAGGGCTATACACTGAAGCTTTCTTT.

The chain recombines TRBV7-6 with TRBJ1-5; the match to TRBD1 covers 8 bases. The CDR3 consists of 15 residues. Germline V gene sequence: CDR1 SGHVS, CDR2 FNYEAQ. V was pared by 3 bases and J by 2 bases, with 3 bases of the junction left unmatched. The chain's CDR3 is CASSLTGEGNQPQHF. CDR3 bases: TGTGCCAGCAGCTTGACAGGGGAGGGCAATCAGCCCCAGCATTTT.

The chain has TRBV29-1 and TRBJ2-7; perhaps TRBD1 as D (7 bases). Germline V gene sequence: CDR1 SQVTM, CDR2 ANQGSEA. The CDR3 sequence is 17 residues long. Trimming shortened V by 4 bases and J by 3 bases, and 25 bases separated the two germline ends. CDR3 amino acids: CSVASNPQGGFGYEQYF. CDR3 nucleotide sequence: TGCAGCGTTGCTTCAAATCCCCAGGGGGGCTTCGGCTACGAGCAGTACTTC.